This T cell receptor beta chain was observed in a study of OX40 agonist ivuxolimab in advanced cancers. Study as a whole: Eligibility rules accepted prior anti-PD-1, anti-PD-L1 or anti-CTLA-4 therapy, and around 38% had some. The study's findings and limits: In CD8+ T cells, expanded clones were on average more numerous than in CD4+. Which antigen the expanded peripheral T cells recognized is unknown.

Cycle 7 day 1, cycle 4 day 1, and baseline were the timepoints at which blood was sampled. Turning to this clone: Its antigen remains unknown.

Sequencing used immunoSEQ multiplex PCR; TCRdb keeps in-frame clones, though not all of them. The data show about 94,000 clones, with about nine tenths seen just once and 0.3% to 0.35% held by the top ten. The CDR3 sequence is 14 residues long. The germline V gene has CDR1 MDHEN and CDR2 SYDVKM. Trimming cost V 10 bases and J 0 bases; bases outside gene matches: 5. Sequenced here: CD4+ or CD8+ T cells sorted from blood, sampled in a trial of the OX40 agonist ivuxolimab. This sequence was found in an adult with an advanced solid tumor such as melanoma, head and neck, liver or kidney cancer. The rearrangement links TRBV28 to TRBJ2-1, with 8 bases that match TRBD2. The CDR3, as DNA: TGTGCCACGGGGGGGACAAGCTCCTACAATGAGCAGTTCTTC. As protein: CATGGTSSYNEQFF.